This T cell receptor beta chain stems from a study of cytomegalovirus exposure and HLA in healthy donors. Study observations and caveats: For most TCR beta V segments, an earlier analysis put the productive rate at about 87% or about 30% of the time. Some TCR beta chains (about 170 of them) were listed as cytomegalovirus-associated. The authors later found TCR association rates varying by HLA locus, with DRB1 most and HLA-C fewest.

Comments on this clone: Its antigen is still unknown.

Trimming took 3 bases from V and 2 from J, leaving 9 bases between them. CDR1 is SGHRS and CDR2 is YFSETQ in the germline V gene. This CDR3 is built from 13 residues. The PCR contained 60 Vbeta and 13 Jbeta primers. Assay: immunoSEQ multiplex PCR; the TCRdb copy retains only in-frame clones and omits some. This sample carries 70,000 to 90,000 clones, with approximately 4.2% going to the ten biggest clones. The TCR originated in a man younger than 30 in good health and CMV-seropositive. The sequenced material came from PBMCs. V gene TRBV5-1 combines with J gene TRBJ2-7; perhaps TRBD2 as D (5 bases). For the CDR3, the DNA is TGCGCCAGCAGCTACGAGGGCGCCTACGAGCAGTACTTC. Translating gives CASSYEGAYEQYF.